This section outlines one TCR beta chain sequence together with its context. No antigen is known for it. It was RNA transcripts that yielded the amplified TCR beta CDR3 regions. Using the HTBI primer set, a first-round RT-PCR was run on the TCR CDR3. A single record per CDR3 protein comes from TCRdb applying MiXCR to the multiplex PCR reads. The table lists about 720,000 distinct CDR3 sequences, roughly 17% of them singletons. V was clipped by 3 bases and J by 1 base; unmatched bases: 7. Germline V gene lookup returns CDR1 DFQATT and CDR2 SNEGSKA (reference sequence). CDR3 length equals 16 residues. The sample is drawn from a study of T cells in Graves' hyperthyroidism and ophthalmopathy. Study-level findings and limits: Model predictions of ophthalmopathy came a median approximately seven months before onset. Among thyroid clonotypes expanded above 0.001, most also appeared in blood.

Hyperthyroidism had been newly diagnosed in patients aged 18 to 65, and its duration was under 2 months. Source material: blood. This TCR came from a man aged 18-30 years with Graves' hyperthyroidism. The chain combines TRBV20-1 with TRBJ2-5; 11 bases line up with TRBD2. CDR3 bases: TGCAGTGCTAGTCCCCCTAGCGGGAGGCTCCAAGAGACCCAGTACTTC. Protein: CSASPPSGRLQETQYF.